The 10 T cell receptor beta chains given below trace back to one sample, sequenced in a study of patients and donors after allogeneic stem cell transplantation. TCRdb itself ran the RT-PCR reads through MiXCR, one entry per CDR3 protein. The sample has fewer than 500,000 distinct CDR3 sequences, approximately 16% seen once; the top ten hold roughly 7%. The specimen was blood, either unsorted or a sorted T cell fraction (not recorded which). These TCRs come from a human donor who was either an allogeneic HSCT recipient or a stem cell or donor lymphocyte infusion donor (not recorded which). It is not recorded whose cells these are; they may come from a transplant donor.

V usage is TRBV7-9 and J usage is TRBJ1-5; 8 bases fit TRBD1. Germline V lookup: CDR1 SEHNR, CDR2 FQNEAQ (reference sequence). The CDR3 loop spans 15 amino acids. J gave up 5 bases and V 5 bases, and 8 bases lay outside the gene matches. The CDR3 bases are TGTGCCAGCAGCCCCCCGGGGACAGGCCATCAGCCCCAGCATTTT. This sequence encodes CASSPPGTGHQPQHF.

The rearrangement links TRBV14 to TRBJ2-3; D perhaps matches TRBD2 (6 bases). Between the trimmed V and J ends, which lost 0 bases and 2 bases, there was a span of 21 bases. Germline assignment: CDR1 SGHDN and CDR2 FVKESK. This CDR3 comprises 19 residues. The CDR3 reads CASSQEPTGLWDFTDTQYF. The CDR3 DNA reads TGTGCCAGCAGCCAAGAACCCACGGGGCTTTGGGACTTCACAGATACGCAGTATTTT.

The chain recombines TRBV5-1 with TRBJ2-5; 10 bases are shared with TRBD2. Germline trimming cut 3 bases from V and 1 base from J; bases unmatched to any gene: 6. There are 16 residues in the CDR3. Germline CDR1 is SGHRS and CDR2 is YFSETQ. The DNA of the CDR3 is TGCGCCAGCAGCTCGAAACTAGCGGGACTCCAAGAGACCCAGTACTTC. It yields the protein CASSSKLAGLQETQYF. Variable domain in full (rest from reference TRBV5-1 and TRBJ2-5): KAGVTQTPRYLIKTRGQQVTLSCSPISGHRSVSWYQQTPGQGLQFLFEYFSETQRNKGNFPGRFSGRQFSNSRSEMNVSTLELGDSALYLCASSSKLAGLQETQYFGPGTRLLVL.

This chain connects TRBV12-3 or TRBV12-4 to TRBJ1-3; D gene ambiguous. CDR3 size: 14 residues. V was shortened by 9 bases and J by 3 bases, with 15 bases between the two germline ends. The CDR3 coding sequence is TGTGCCAGTGGCGCTGTCAGGTTTGGAAACACCATATATTTT. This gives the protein CASGAVRFGNTIYF.

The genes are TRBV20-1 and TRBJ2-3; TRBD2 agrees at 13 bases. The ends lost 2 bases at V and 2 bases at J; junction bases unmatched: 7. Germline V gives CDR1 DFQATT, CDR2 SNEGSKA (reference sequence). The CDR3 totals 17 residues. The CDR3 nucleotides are TGCAGTGCTAGATTACCGGGACTAGCGGGATTCACAGATACGCAGTATTTT. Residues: CSARLPGLAGFTDTQYF.

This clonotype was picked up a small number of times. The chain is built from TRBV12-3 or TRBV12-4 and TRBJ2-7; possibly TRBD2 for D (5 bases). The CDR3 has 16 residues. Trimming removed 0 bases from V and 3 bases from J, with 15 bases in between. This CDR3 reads CASSLAMTGKGYEQYF. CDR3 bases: TGTGCCAGCAGTTTAGCGATGACCGGGAAGGGCTACGAGCAGTACTTC.

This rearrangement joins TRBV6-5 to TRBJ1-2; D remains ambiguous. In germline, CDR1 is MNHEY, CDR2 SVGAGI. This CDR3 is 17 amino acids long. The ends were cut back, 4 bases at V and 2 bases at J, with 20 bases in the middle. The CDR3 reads CASSSYSRQASNYGYTF. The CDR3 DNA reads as TGTGCCAGCAGTTCCTATTCTCGGCAGGCCTCCAACTATGGCTACACCTTC.

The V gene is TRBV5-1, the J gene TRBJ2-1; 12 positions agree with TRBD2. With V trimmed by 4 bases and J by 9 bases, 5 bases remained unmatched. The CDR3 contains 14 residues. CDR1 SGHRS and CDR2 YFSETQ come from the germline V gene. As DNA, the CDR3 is TGCGCCAGCAGCCCGGGACTAGCGGGTGCTGAGCAGTTCTTC. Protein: CASSPGLAGAEQFF.

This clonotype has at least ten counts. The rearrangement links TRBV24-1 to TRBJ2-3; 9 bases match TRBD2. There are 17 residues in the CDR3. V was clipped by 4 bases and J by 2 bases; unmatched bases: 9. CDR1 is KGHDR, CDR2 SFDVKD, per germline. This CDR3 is CATSDQKSGGTTDTQYF. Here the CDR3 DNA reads TGTGCCACCAGTGACCAGAAGAGCGGGGGGACCACAGATACGCAGTATTTT.

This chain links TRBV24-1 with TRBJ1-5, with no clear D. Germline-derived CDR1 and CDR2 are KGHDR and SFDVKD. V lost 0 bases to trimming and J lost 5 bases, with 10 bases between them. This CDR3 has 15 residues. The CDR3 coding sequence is TGTGCCACCAGTGATTTGTCGACCACCTATCAGCCCCAGCATTTT. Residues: CATSDLSTTYQPQHF.